This TCR beta chain was sequenced during a study of cytomegalovirus exposure and HLA in healthy donors. The wider study: Of all 360 or so donors who were genotyped, roughly 83% belonged to the Caucasian-associated ancestry cluster.

It was with 60 Vbeta and 13 Jbeta primers that the PCR ran. Assay used: immunoSEQ multiplex PCR; TCRdb lists only in-frame clones, some missing. The sample holds 200,000 to 250,000 clones, around 89% seen once. V gave up 5 bases and J gave up 9 bases; unmatched junction bases: 15. The CDR3 is 16 residues long. Germline loops: CDR1 PRHDT, CDR2 FYEKMQ (reference sequence). Study-level points and caveats: From TCR beta sequences, most subjects' HLA-A and HLA-B alleles were reportedly predicted accurately.

Healthy bone marrow donors supplied every sample. This clone has just a few counts. Antigen unknown. V is TRBV13 and J is TRBJ2-1, with 8 positions matching TRBD2. The sample was PBMCs. This receptor was identified in a woman aged 18-29 years in good health and CMV-seronegative. CDR3 region: CASSALGIAGRGEQFF. In nucleotides, the CDR3 is TGTGCCAGCAGCGCCCTAGGCATAGCGGGGAGGGGTGAGCAGTTCTTC.